The text below deals with one T cell receptor beta chain. As yet, its antigen is unknown. This CDR3 is built from 15 residues. Deletions cut 3 bases from V and 3 bases from J, with 9 bases between. Germline V gene data show CDR1 as LNHDA and CDR2 as SQIVND (reference sequence). The data derive from a study of cytomegalovirus exposure and HLA in healthy donors. General observations from the study: The presence/absence work took it that sequencing depth was about the same across donors.

PCR involved 60 Vbeta and 13 Jbeta primers. The repertoire was sequenced with immunoSEQ multiplex PCR; TCRdb's copy has only in-frame clones and lacks some. Counted here are approximately 220,000 clones, around 76% occurring once; the ten biggest clones make up about 6%. This receptor was obtained from a middle-aged man in good health and CMV-seropositive. The chain couples TRBV19 to TRBJ2-6, with D perhaps TRBD2 (5 bases). Sequenced input: PBMCs. CDR3 bases: TGTGCCAGTAGTATTACTAGGGTTGGGGCCAACGTCCTGACTTTC. Amino acid sequence: CASSITRVGANVLTF.